These T cell receptor beta chains were read from a single sample in a study of human T cells and chemical hapten exposure. TCRdb reprocessed the RACE reads via MiXCR and lists one record per CDR3 protein. The sample lists roughly 80,000 distinct CDR3 sequences; around 10% were seen once. Sequencing used whole blood, obtained in connection with sensitization to the hapten diphenylcyclopropenone (DPC). These TCRs come from a woman in her 50s with alopecia areata. Some clones in this sample may be carry-over from other donors' samples. Each CDR3 is given with its conserved first and last residue. A D gene is named only where the DNA matches it firmly. Some rows have no size entry. The others give once, few or many, or a class for an expanded clone.

TRBV6-1,NA,NA,TRBJ1-6,CASSEQSAGGSPLHF,TGTGCCAGCAGTGAACAATCGGCGGGGGGATCACCCCTCCACTTT
TRBV2,NA,once,TRBJ2-7,CASSEGRTYEQYF,TGTGCCAGCAGTGAGGGCAGGACCTACGAGCAGTACTTC
TRBV6-6,NA,many,TRBJ1-1,CASSYEARVNTEAFF,TGTGCCAGCAGTTACGAGGCCAGAGTGAACACTGAAGCTTTCTTT
TRBV6-2/TRBV6-3,NA,many,TRBJ1-1,CASTDRFANTEAFF,TGTGCCAGCACCGACAGGTTCGCGAACACTGAAGCTTTCTTT
TRBV5-4,TRBD1,NA,TRBJ1-3,CAGSLDRGSNTIYF,TGTGCCGGCAGCTTGGACAGGGGTAGCAACACCATATATTTT
TRBV20-1,NA,many,TRBJ1-2,CSARGRDINRYGYTF,TGCAGTGCTAGGGGCCGGGACATTAACCGCTATGGCTACACCTTC
TRBV20-1,NA,NA,TRBJ1-2,CSAHRDLYGYTF,TGCAGTGCCCACAGGGATCTCTATGGCTACACCTTC
TRBV5-1,NA,many,TRBJ2-5,CASSSGTAQETQYF,TGCGCCAGCAGCAGCGGGACAGCCCAAGAGACCCAGTACTTC
TRBV11-2,NA,many,TRBJ2-1,CASSLLGGSNEQFF,TGTGCCAGCAGCCTCCTAGGGGGAAGCAATGAGCAGTTCTTC
TRBV11-1,NA,many,TRBJ2-7,CASSPRSGAYEQYF,TGTGCCAGCAGCCCAAGATCGGGGGCCTACGAGCAGTACTTC
TRBV12-3/TRBV12-4,NA,many,TRBJ2-1,CASQVRQSIYNEQFF,TGTGCCTCACAAGTTAGGCAGAGTATCTACAATGAGCAGTTCTTC
TRBV24-1,NA,few,TRBJ2-3,CATSERGRQQYF,TGTGCCACCAGTGAACGGGGTAGACAGCAGTATTTT
TRBV6-2/TRBV6-3,TRBD1,few,TRBJ1-5,CASSQDRVQPQHF,TGTGCCAGCAGTCAAGACAGGGTACAGCCCCAGCATTTT
TRBV20-1,NA,few,TRBJ2-1,CSARKTGEQFF,TGCAGTGCTAGGAAGACTGGCGAGCAGTTCTTC
TRBV2,TRBD2,few,TRBJ2-2,CASTAGVTGELFF,TGTGCCAGCACAGCGGGGGTAACCGGGGAGCTGTTTTTT
TRBV5-1,NA,many,TRBJ2-5,CASSLDLAGETQYF,TGCGCCAGCAGCTTGGACCTAGCAGGAGAGACCCAGTACTTC